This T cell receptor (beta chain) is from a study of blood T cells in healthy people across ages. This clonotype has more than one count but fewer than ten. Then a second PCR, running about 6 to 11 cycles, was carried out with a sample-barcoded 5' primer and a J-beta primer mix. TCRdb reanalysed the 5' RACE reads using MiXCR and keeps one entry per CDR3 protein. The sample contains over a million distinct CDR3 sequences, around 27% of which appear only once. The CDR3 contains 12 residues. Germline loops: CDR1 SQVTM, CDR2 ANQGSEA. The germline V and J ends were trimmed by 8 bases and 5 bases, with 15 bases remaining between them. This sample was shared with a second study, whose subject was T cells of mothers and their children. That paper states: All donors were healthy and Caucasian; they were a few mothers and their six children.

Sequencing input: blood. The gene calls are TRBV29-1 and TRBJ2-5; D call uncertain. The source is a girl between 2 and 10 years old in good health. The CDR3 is CSSYSVLETQYF. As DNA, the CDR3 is TGCAGCTCATACAGTGTTCTGGAGACCCAGTACTTC.